The entry that follows covers one TCR beta chain sequence. The antigen remains undetermined. The CDR3 runs 16 residues. Unmatched junction bases numbered 13, after V lost 9 bases and J lost 6 bases. The record originates from a study of tumor and adjacent non-tumor tissue in lung cancer. This sample's RNA came from whole unsorted tissue. Between August and November 2014, newly diagnosed, chemotherapy-naive lung cancer patients underwent thoracic surgery in China. Findings and caveats of the study: Higher tumor TCR diversity was associated with shorter survival. Normal lung showed higher cumulative top 100 clone frequency than tumor. Compared with tumor, normal lung showed significantly lower TCR diversity.

TCRbeta libraries were built with three rounds of nested PCR, modified from ARM-PCR. TCRdb re-analysed the multiplex PCR reads in MiXCR, keeping a single row per CDR3 protein. This sample has 200,000 to 250,000 distinct CDR3 sequences, with 71% found just once. V and J are TRBV12-3 or TRBV12-4 and TRBJ2-5, with TRBD2 identical over 13 bases. The sample was lung tumor tissue. This TCR came from a man aged 60 to 75 with non-small cell lung cancer. The CDR3 loop reads CASSTTSGRTEKTQYF. CDR3 in DNA: TGTGCCAGTAGTACGACTAGCGGGAGGACCGAAAAGACCCAGTACTTC.